This is a list of T cell receptor beta chains from one sample in a study of T-cell memory formation after mild COVID-19. In TCRdb, the 5' RACE reads were re-called with MiXCR into one record per CDR3 protein. Of roughly 500,000 distinct CDR3 sequences listed, roughly 20% were seen once; the top ten hold approximately 13%. What was sequenced was PBMCs or a T cell subset sorted from them (not recorded which). The receptors shown here come from an adult woman who had mild COVID-19 (a few samples of this study predate the infection). Cell type and time point are not known. Both conserved end residues are part of each CDR3. The order of the fields is D gene, V gene, clone size, J gene, CDR3 protein, CDR3 DNA. D genes are given only for firm matches. The listing skips clone size in some rows; elsewhere it reads once, few, many or a size class.

-,TRBV28,few,TRBJ1-3,CASSSFDTIYF,TGTGCCAGCAGTTCTTTCGACACCATATATTTT
TRBD1,TRBV5-1,-,TRBJ2-3,CASSTPTGGVETSTDTQYF,TGCGCCAGCAGCACCCCGACAGGGGGCGTTGAAACTAGCACAGATACGCAGTATTTT
TRBD2,TRBV7-3,-,TRBJ2-3,CASSVGTSPVDTQYF,TGTGCCAGCAGCGTCGGGACTAGCCCGGTGGATACGCAGTATTTT
-,TRBV24-1,few,TRBJ2-3,CATSAGSGRDTQYF,TGTGCCACCAGTGCCGGGTCAGGGAGGGATACGCAGTATTTT
TRBD1,TRBV12-3/TRBV12-4,few,TRBJ2-7,CASSLAILTGTSYEQYF,TGTGCCAGCAGTTTAGCGATCCTGACAGGGACCTCCTACGAGCAGTACTTC
-,TRBV4-1,-,TRBJ2-1,CASRPMLARPYNEQFF,TGCGCCAGCAGACCTATGCTAGCGAGACCCTACAATGAGCAGTTCTTC
TRBD2,TRBV7-2,-,TRBJ2-7,CASSSRLAGAEQYF,TGTGCCAGCAGCTCAAGACTAGCGGGAGCCGAGCAGTACTTC
-,TRBV7-3,few,TRBJ2-7,CASSPGNTYEQYF,TGTGCCAGCAGCCCCGGGAATACCTACGAGCAGTACTTC
-,TRBV7-8,few,TRBJ2-1,CASSLDGISRGEQFF,TGTGCCAGCAGCTTAGATGGGATCAGCAGAGGTGAGCAGTTCTTC
-,TRBV10-3,few,TRBJ1-2,CAISESGRTGYTF,TGTGCCATCAGTGAGTCAGGCAGGACCGGCTACACCTTC
TRBD2,TRBV12-3/TRBV12-4,-,TRBJ2-1,CASSPLLAGVPNEQFF,TGTGCCAGCAGCCCCCTACTAGCGGGGGTTCCGAATGAGCAGTTCTTC
-,TRBV6-6,few,TRBJ1-2,CASSPRESAYTF,TGTGCCAGCAGTCCTCGTGAGTCTGCCTACACCTTC
TRBD2,TRBV7-7,-,TRBJ2-3,CASSPRAGVVTDTQYF,TGTGCTAGCAGCCCACGGGCGGGAGTCGTCACAGATACGCAGTATTTT
TRBD1,TRBV5-6,few,TRBJ2-7,CASTSPGQPSHEQYF,TGTGCCAGCACCTCGCCGGGACAGCCGTCCCACGAGCAGTACTTC
-,TRBV3-1,-,TRBJ1-1,CASSQVPGAEAFF,TGTGCCAGCAGCCAAGTACCAGGTGCTGAAGCTTTCTTT
TRBD1,TRBV19,-,TRBJ2-2,CASSKGQGWNTGELFF,TGTGCCAGTAGTAAAGGACAGGGATGGAACACCGGGGAGCTGTTTTTT
-,TRBV20-1,few,TRBJ2-7,CSARHSSWTDKSYEQYF,TGCAGTGCTAGACATAGCTCCTGGACGGATAAGTCCTACGAGCAGTACTTC
-,TRBV6-2/TRBV6-3,few,TRBJ2-5,CASRTPLPETDQYF,TGTGCCAGCAGAACTCCCCTTCCCGAGACGGACCAGTACTTC
-,TRBV10-3,-,TRBJ1-2,CAISEPGYGYTF,TGTGCCATCAGTGAGCCGGGCTATGGCTACACCTTC
-,TRBV27,-,TRBJ2-3,CASGLFTQYF,TGTGCCAGTGGTCTTTTTACGCAGTATTTT
TRBD1,TRBV12-3/TRBV12-4,few,TRBJ2-7,CASRRTGDPYEQYF,TGTGCCAGCAGACGGACAGGCGATCCCTACGAGCAGTACTTC
TRBD2,TRBV20-1,once,TRBJ2-1,CSAPAEGLAGSNEQFF,TGCAGTGCTCCGGCTGAGGGACTAGCGGGATCCAATGAGCAGTTCTTC
-,TRBV7-3,few,TRBJ1-1,CASSSIGGGEAFF,TGTGCCAGCAGCTCGATAGGTGGAGGCGAAGCTTTCTTT
-,TRBV5-6,-,TRBJ2-7,CASSTPQTYEQYF,TGTGCCAGCAGCACCCCGCAGACCTACGAGCAGTACTTC
TRBD2,TRBV7-6,-,TRBJ2-7,CASSLDWTSGEQYF,TGTGCCAGCAGCTTAGATTGGACTAGCGGCGAGCAGTACTTC
-,TRBV5-6,-,TRBJ2-5,CASSADSQETQYF,TGTGCCAGCAGCGCGGACAGCCAAGAGACCCAGTACTTC
-,TRBV5-4,few,TRBJ2-7,CASRVQGFEQYF,TGTGCCAGCAGAGTCCAGGGCTTCGAGCAGTACTTC
TRBD2,TRBV6-5,-,TRBJ2-7,CATETLAGAANEQYF,TGTGCCACCGAAACCCTAGCGGGAGCCGCGAACGAGCAGTACTTC
-,TRBV7-2,-,TRBJ2-1,CASSPVHEQFF,TGTGCCAGCAGCCCTGTACATGAGCAGTTCTTC
TRBD1,TRBV12-3/TRBV12-4,-,TRBJ2-7,CASSRRGTGVQEQYF,TGTGCCAGCAGCCGAAGGGGGACAGGGGTCCAAGAGCAGTACTTC